These 6 T cell receptor beta chains share one sample of origin, sequenced in a study of blood T cell repertoires in COVID-19. Sequencing used immunoSEQ multiplex PCR; TCRdb keeps in-frame clones, though not all of them. The sample has about 82,000 clones, around four fifths seen once. Sequenced sample: peripheral blood. These receptors came from an elderly man with active or convalescent COVID-19.

This clone showed up just once. This sequence joins TRBV4-1 and TRBJ1-1, with 8 bases aligning to TRBD1. Germline trimming cut 3 bases from V and 1 base from J; bases unmatched to any gene: 1. CDR3 size: 14 residues. Germline V gene sequence: CDR1 MGHRA, CDR2 YSYEKL. The CDR3 DNA is TGCGCCAGCAGCCACGGACAGGGGAACACTGAAGCTTTCTTT. Translation gives CASSHGQGNTEAFF.

The rearrangement joins TRBV12-3 or TRBV12-4 to TRBJ1-2, with 9 bases fitting TRBD1. The V segment lost 5 bases and the J segment 2 bases; nucleotides outside the gene matches: 0. The CDR3 runs 13 residues. The CDR3 is CASSGTGNYGYTF. The CDR3 nucleotides read TGTGCCAGCAGTGGGACAGGGAACTATGGCTACACCTTC.

As DNA, the CDR3 is TGTGCCACCAGCAGACAACTGGACCAAGAGACCCAGTACTTC. Translating gives CATSRQLDQETQYF. V gene TRBV15 combines with J gene TRBJ2-5; D is uncertain. V was trimmed by 2 bases and J by 0 bases, leaving 7 bases between them. This CDR3 region has 14 residues. Germline values: CDR1 LNHNV, CDR2 YYDKDF (reference sequence). The entire variable domain, with the rest obtained from reference TRBV15 and TRBJ2-5, is as follows: DAMVIQNPRYQVTQFGKPVTLSCSQTLNHNVMYWYQQKSSQAPKLLFHYYDKDFNNEADTPDNFQSRRPNTSFCFLDIRSPGLGDTAMYLCATSRQLDQETQYFGPGTRLLVL.

The chain uses TRBV6-6 and TRBJ1-5; 7 bases fit TRBD1. V gave up 6 bases and J gave up 1 base; unmatched junction bases: 9. From germline, CDR1 is MNHNY and CDR2 SVGAGI (reference sequence). The CDR3 totals 16 residues. Written as DNA, the CDR3 is TGTGCCAGCAGAACCACAGGGGTCGGGAGCAATCAGCCCCAGCATTTT. This codes for CASRTTGVGSNQPQHF.

This clone has only a few counts. The chain uses TRBV2 and TRBJ1-4, with TRBD1 matching over 12 bases. The CDR3 covers 15 residues. J was trimmed by 7 bases and V by 4 bases; bases with no gene match: 4. Germline values: CDR1 SNHLY, CDR2 FYNNEI. The CDR3 here is CASSGDRGRPEKLFF. The CDR3 nucleotides read TGTGCCAGCAGTGGGGACAGGGGGCGCCCTGAAAAACTGTTTTTT.

The gene calls are TRBV12-3 or TRBV12-4 and TRBJ1-1; D remains unclear. V was clipped by 5 bases and J by 4 bases, with 8 bases between them. This CDR3 region has 12 residues. In DNA form, the CDR3 reads TGTGCCAGCAGTGGGCATGGCACTGAAGCTTTCTTT. It encodes CASSGHGTEAFF.